One and the same sample provided the 10 T cell receptor beta chains below, sequenced in a study of beta chain features in type 1 diabetes. No antigen has been assigned to these receptors. The sequenced template was cDNA made from the entire isolated RNA. Profiled with immunoSEQ multiplex PCR; TCRdb holds only in-frame clones, not every one. The sample shows about 120,000 clones, about 18% of them seen only once. Findings and caveats of the study: Type 1 diabetes patients had moderately but significantly shorter TCRB CDR3s in all four CD4+ subsets.

Source material: central memory CD4+ T cells from blood. The receptors stem from a man aged 18 to 30 with type 1 diabetes.

This rearrangement joins TRBV4-2 to TRBJ2-1; 12 nucleotides agree with TRBD2. V gave up 1 base and J gave up 12 bases; unmatched junction bases: 10. Germline CDR1 LGHNA, CDR2 YNFKEQ. This CDR3 is 16 amino acids long. The CDR3 nucleotides are TGTGCCAGCAGCCAAGGGACTAGCGGGGAATTAACCGGGCAGTTCTTC. Its protein product is CASSQGTSGELTGQFF.

The chain uses TRBV30 and TRBJ1-1, with TRBD1 identical over 8 bases. The V and J ends lost 4 bases and 5 bases, in that order; junction bases with no gene match: 9. The germline V gene has CDR1 GTSNPN and CDR2 SVGIG (reference sequence). The CDR3 totals 14 residues. This CDR3 reads CAWTRTGPKTEAFF. In DNA, the CDR3 is TGTGCCTGGACTAGGACAGGGCCTAAGACTGAAGCTTTCTTT. Together with reference TRBV30 and TRBJ1-1, the CDR3 gives the full variable domain: SQTIHQWPATLVQPVGSPLSLECTVEGTSNPNLYWYRQAAGRGLQLLFYSVGIGQISSEVPQNLSASRPQDRQFILSSKKLLLSDSGFYLCAWTRTGPKTEAFFGQGTRLTVV.

V and J are TRBV6-5 and TRBJ2-7; the match to TRBD2 covers 9 bases. The CDR3 runs to 13 residues. Germline V gives CDR1 MNHEY, CDR2 SVGAGI. The junction had 3 bases not matched to a gene; V was cut back by 7 bases and J by 2 bases. The CDR3 nucleotides are TGTGCCAGCACAGGGACTAGCCCCTACGAGCAGTACTTC. It codes for CASTGTSPYEQYF.

The sample holds a few counts of this clone. The rearrangement uses TRBV6-5 and TRBJ2-3; D unclear. CDR1 and CDR2 from the germline V gene are MNHEY and SVGAGI. V was cut by 10 bases and J by 5 bases, with 13 bases left in between. This CDR3 comprises 12 residues. CDR3 nucleotides: TGTGCCACCCGGTCCTGGGGAGATACGCAGTATTTT. Translation: CATRSWGDTQYF.

The rearrangement uses TRBV5-1 and TRBJ2-1; D gene ambiguous. Between the trimmed V and J ends, which lost 2 bases and 5 bases, there was a span of 17 bases. From germline, CDR1 is SGHRS and CDR2 YFSETQ. The CDR3 runs to 16 residues. The CDR3 spells CASSFLPPGADNEQFF. The CDR3 coding sequence is TGCGCCAGCAGCTTTTTACCCCCGGGTGCGGACAATGAGCAGTTCTTC.

The genes are TRBV29-1 and TRBJ1-1; D may be TRBD1 (5 bases). The germline V gene has CDR1 SQVTM and CDR2 ANQGSEA. The CDR3 sequence is 14 residues long. V lost 3 bases and J lost 5, with 16 bases in between. CDR3 bases: TGCAGCGTTGAGGGCCAGGGAAAGGGGACTGAAGCTTTCTTT. It translates to CSVEGQGKGTEAFF.

The chain joins TRBV9 to TRBJ2-1; D is perhaps TRBD2 (5 bases). V was cut by 0 bases and J by 8 bases, with 15 bases left in between. CDR1 SGDLS and CDR2 YYNGEE come from the germline V gene. The CDR3 length is 15 residues. CDR3 DNA sequence: TGTGCCAGCAGCGTAGAGGCCCGGACTCCCTATGAGCAGTTCTTC. It translates to CASSVEARTPYEQFF.

The V gene is TRBV29-1, the J gene TRBJ1-2, with unresolved D. The CDR3 loop spans 14 amino acids. Germline V gives CDR1 SQVTM, CDR2 ANQGSEA. V was trimmed by 0 bases and J by 4 bases, leaving 12 bases between them. CDR3 in DNA: TGCAGCGTTGAAGATGACGGGCTGAGCTATGGCTACACCTTC. Translating gives CSVEDDGLSYGYTF.

V is TRBV23-1 and J is TRBJ1-1, with D hard to call. TRBV23-1 is an open reading frame whose function is uncertain. This CDR3 spans 15 amino acids. Trimming left V 4 bases short and J 0 bases short, with 12 bases between. Here the CDR3 reads CASSRSLTMNTEAFF. DNA for the CDR3: TGCGCCAGCAGTCGGTCCCTGACTATGAACACTGAAGCTTTCTTT.

A word on this clone: Compared with germline, one end of the junction differs, possibly owing to a read error. V and J are TRBV7-2 and TRBJ2-7; D gene uncertain. Per germline, CDR1 SGHTA and CDR2 FQGNSA. The CDR3 sequence is 15 residues long. Here the CDR3 reads CASSPHAAPSYGQYF. The CDR3 DNA follows: TGTGCCAGCAGCCCCCACGCTGCCCCCTCTTACGGGCAGTACTTC.